One sample yielded the 18 T cell receptor beta chains listed below, sequenced in a study of beta chain features in type 1 diabetes. The study's findings and limits: The study found moderately but significantly shorter TCRB CDR3s in all four CD4+ subsets of Type 1 diabetes patients.

Expressed TCRB transcripts were sequenced after all isolated RNA was converted to cDNA. TCRdb keeps only in-frame clones here, not all; method: immunoSEQ multiplex PCR. The sample lists 550,000 to 850,000 clones; 13% were seen once. For these receptors, no antigen is known. The sequenced material came from naive CD4+ T cells from blood. The receptors shown here come from a man aged 18 to 35 with type 1 diabetes.

This chain joins TRBV19 and TRBJ1-2; a weak D match, TRBD1 (5 bases). Germline V CDR1 and CDR2: LNHDA, SQIVND (reference sequence). The CDR3 totals 13 residues. The V and J ends lost 4 bases and 5 bases respectively, with 11 bases between them. This CDR3 is CASSTGKEYGYTF. The CDR3 DNA is TGTGCCAGTAGTACAGGGAAGGAGTATGGCTACACCTTC.

In this sample, this clone turned up a few times. This chain connects TRBV30 to TRBJ2-1; D not certain. Trimming left V 1 base short and J 6 bases short, with 7 bases between. The germline V gene encodes CDR1 GTSNPN and CDR2 SVGIG (reference sequence). This CDR3 has 12 amino acids. This chain's CDR3 is CAWSGVLNEQFF. As DNA, the CDR3 is TGTGCCTGGAGTGGGGTCCTCAATGAGCAGTTCTTC.

This clone has only a few counts. This rearrangement joins TRBV2 to TRBJ1-2, with D possibly TRBD1 on 6 matching bases. V lost 6 bases to trimming and J lost 2 bases, with 16 bases between them. Germline assignment: CDR1 SNHLY and CDR2 FYNNEI. The CDR3 is 15 amino acids. CDR3 sequence: CASRDVGQQNYGYTF. The CDR3 nucleotides read TGTGCCAGCAGGGACGTCGGACAGCAAAACTATGGCTACACCTTC.

This clone has only a few counts. The rearrangement links TRBV28 to TRBJ1-2; a possible D gene is TRBD1 (6 bases). The CDR3 extends over 14 amino acids. CDR1 is MDHEN, CDR2 SYDVKM, per germline. V shed 3 bases and J shed 2 bases, with 10 bases lying between them. CDR3 in DNA: TGTGCCAGCAGTTTTGACAGGCCGAACTATGGCTACACCTTC. Its protein is CASSFDRPNYGYTF.

The chain joins TRBV5-4 to TRBJ2-1, with D maybe TRBD1 (6 bases). The V end lost 4 bases, the J end lost 5 bases, and 13 bases lay between the germline ends. The CDR3 has 14 residues. Germline V gene data show CDR1 as SGHNT and CDR2 as YYREEE (reference sequence). In DNA form, the CDR3 reads TGTGCCAGCAGCGTTCCGACAGGAAACAATGAGCAGTTCTTC. It specifies CASSVPTGNNEQFF.

The rearrangement joins TRBV15 to TRBJ2-5, with 7 bases identical to TRBD1. Germline V gene data show CDR1 as LNHNV and CDR2 as YYDKDF (reference sequence). CDR3 length: 14 amino acids. J was trimmed by 4 bases and V by 2 bases; bases with no gene match: 4. In nucleotides, the CDR3 is TGTGCCACCAGCAGAAATGACAGGGTAGAGACCCAGTACTTC. Its protein product is CATSRNDRVETQYF.

The chain has TRBV9 and TRBJ2-3; D might be TRBD2 (6 bases). Per the germline V gene, CDR1 is SGDLS and CDR2 is YYNGEE. The V gene lost 2 bases and the J gene lost 3 bases, with 13 bases spanning the gap. This CDR3 is built from 15 residues. The CDR3 spells CASSVGGVGTDTQYF. The CDR3 bases are TGTGCCAGCAGCGTTGGCGGGGTCGGAACAGATACGCAGTATTTT.

This chain links TRBV27 with TRBJ1-2; TRBD1 matches at 8 bases. CDR3 length equals 12 residues. Trimming took 5 bases from V and 7 from J; bases not matched to a gene: 3. Germline-derived CDR1 and CDR2 are MNHEY and SMNVEV (reference sequence). The CDR3 DNA follows: TGTGCCAGCAGTGCAACAGGGGGTGGCTACACCTTC. Amino acid sequence: CASSATGGGYTF.

Concerning this clone itself: The same CDR3 is also encoded by other DNA sequences in this sample. This rearrangement joins TRBV7-2 to TRBJ1-3, with unresolved D. The CDR3 extends over 14 amino acids. Germline V gene data show CDR1 as SGHTA and CDR2 as FQGNSA. V lost 2 bases and J 4 bases, leaving 9 bases between the germline ends. In nucleotides, the CDR3 is TGTGCCAGCAGCTTAACCCTCAGCGGAAACACCATATATTTT. It codes for CASSLTLSGNTIYF.

The rearrangement uses TRBV5-1 and TRBJ1-2; D not resolved. Looked up from germline, CDR1 is SGHRS and CDR2 is YFSETQ. The CDR3 length is 13 residues. Between the trimmed V and J ends, which lost 6 bases and 5 bases, there was a span of 14 bases. The CDR3 loop reads CASTPGSLYGYTF. In DNA form, the CDR3 reads TGCGCCAGCACCCCCGGCTCACTTTATGGCTACACCTTC. The entire variable domain, with the rest obtained from reference TRBV5-1 and TRBJ1-2, is as follows: KAGVTQTPRYLIKTRGQQVTLSCSPISGHRSVSWYQQTPGQGLQFLFEYFSETQRNKGNFPGRFSGRQFSNSRSEMNVSTLELGDSALYLCASTPGSLYGYTFGSGTRLTVV.

This clone was counted between two and nine times. The V gene is TRBV15, the J gene TRBJ1-1, with unresolved D. Looked up from germline, CDR1 is LNHNV and CDR2 is YYDKDF (reference sequence). V lost 0 bases, J lost 10 bases, and 9 bases lay in between. CDR3 length equals 12 residues. CDR3 coding DNA: TGTGCCACCAGCAGAGATCTGGCCGGAGCTTTCTTT. Protein sequence: CATSRDLAGAFF.

There are a few counts of this clone. This chain connects TRBV30 to TRBJ2-7; D is uncertain. Germline V lookup: CDR1 GTSNPN, CDR2 SVGIG (reference sequence). Trimming removed 1 base at V and 7 bases at J, with 14 bases between. The CDR3 extends over 13 amino acids. CDR3 amino acids: CAWSAASRYEQYF. CDR3 nucleotide sequence: TGTGCCTGGAGTGCGGCCAGTAGATATGAGCAGTACTTC.

Only a few counts were recorded for this clone. The chain uses TRBV30 and TRBJ2-5; TRBD1 aligns across 11 bases. CDR1 is GTSNPN, CDR2 SVGIG, per germline (reference sequence). The CDR3 is 14 amino acids. The trim removed 2 bases at V and 6 bases at J, leaving 5 bases unmatched. CDR3 coding DNA: TGTGCCTGGAGTAGGGACAGGGGGGACCAGACCCAGTACTTC. Translated, it gives CAWSRDRGDQTQYF.

V usage is TRBV7-8 and J usage is TRBJ2-5; D not certain. Germline CDR1 SGHVS, CDR2 FQNEAQ. V was shortened by 6 bases and J by 0 bases, with 17 bases between the two germline ends. There are 16 residues in the CDR3. The CDR3 is CASRKNQAGNQETQYF. The DNA of the CDR3 is TGTGCCAGCAGAAAAAACCAGGCAGGAAACCAAGAGACCCAGTACTTC.

This chain uses TRBV28 with TRBJ1-1; D might be TRBD1 (5 bases). Germline loops: CDR1 MDHEN, CDR2 SYDVKM. The V end lost 5 bases, the J end lost 3 bases, and 16 bases lay between the germline ends. This CDR3 contains 15 residues. The CDR3 sequence: CASSERGVGDTEAFF. The CDR3 region has the DNA TGTGCCAGCAGTGAGCGAGGGGTTGGTGACACTGAAGCTTTCTTT.

This clone appeared a few times. V gene TRBV7-2 combines with J gene TRBJ1-2; TRBD1 is a possible D gene (5 bases). The CDR3 covers 14 residues. V shed 5 bases and J shed 7 bases, with 17 bases lying between them. The germline CDR1 and CDR2 sequences are SGHTA and FQGNSA. DNA of the CDR3: TGTGCCAGCAGCCCCCCCGGGACGGTGGTTGGCTACACCTTC. Translation: CASSPPGTVVGYTF.

This clone was found a few times. The chain combines TRBV6-6 with TRBJ1-1; D unclear. Per the germline V gene, CDR1 is MNHNY and CDR2 is SVGAGI (reference sequence). V lost 0 bases and J lost 5, with 10 bases in between. The CDR3 sequence is 14 residues long. CDR3 DNA sequence: TGTGCCAGCAGTTACTCCCGAGGAGGTACTGAAGCTTTCTTT. Encoded protein: CASSYSRGGTEAFF.

The rearrangement links TRBV7-8 to TRBJ2-1, with 7 bases fitting TRBD1. The CDR3 sequence is 15 residues long. V gave up 3 bases and J gave up 6 bases; unmatched junction bases: 8. Per the germline V gene, CDR1 is SGHVS and CDR2 is FQNEAQ. CDR3 region: CASSFGRGPGNEQFF. The CDR3 DNA is TGTGCCAGCAGCTTCGGAAGGGGGCCGGGCAATGAGCAGTTCTTC.